This passage covers 17 T cell receptor beta chains from one sample sequenced in a study of post-analysis software for immune sequencing data. Study findings and constraints: There were about 5 TRBV segments more frequent in patients than controls, and TRBV5-6, TRBV5-1 and TRBV20-1 were among them.

Their specific antigens are unknown. Sequencing libraries made from TCR beta cDNA carried unique molecular identifiers. Each CDR3 protein gets one entry after TCRdb re-called the PCR reads with MiXCR. The data hold about 570,000 distinct CDR3 sequences, with around a third observed a single time. The specimen was blood. Receptors originate from a girl younger than 18 with multiple sclerosis.

In this sample, this clonotype turned up a few times. This chain links TRBV2 with TRBJ2-5; D is perhaps TRBD1 or TRBD2 (5 bases each). The V gene's germline CDR1 is SNHLY and CDR2 FYNNEI. V was clipped by 8 bases and J by 5 bases, with 15 bases between them. This CDR3 is built from 13 residues. CDR3 region: CASARGGGETQYF. The CDR3 region has the DNA TGTGCCAGCGCACGGGGCGGTGGGGAGACCCAGTACTTC.

The DNA of the CDR3 is TGTGCCAGCAGTTCCGGGACAGGGGGCGTCTTGAGGCCCCAGCATTTT. As protein: CASSSGTGGVLRPQHF. This sequence joins TRBV6-2 or TRBV6-3 and TRBJ1-5, with 12 bases that match TRBD1. Germline V gene lookup returns CDR1 MNHEY and CDR2 SVGEGT. CDR3 length equals 16 residues. V lost 4 bases and J lost 9; bases outside the gene matches: 10.

This clonotype was detected only a few times. The J gene is TRBJ2-7, the V gene TRBV20-1; 7 positions match TRBD2. Trimming took 5 bases from V and 2 from J; bases not matched to a gene: 12. This CDR3 is 15 amino acids long. Germline V gene data show CDR1 as DFQATT and CDR2 as SNEGSKA (reference sequence). The CDR3 is CSADPLGGGTYEQYF. CDR3 bases: TGCAGTGCTGACCCGTTGGGCGGGGGAACCTACGAGCAGTACTTC.

This chain connects TRBV6-5 to TRBJ2-3; TRBD2 agrees at 11 bases. Germline assignment: CDR1 MNHEY and CDR2 SVGAGI. The CDR3 has 16 residues. After removal of 4 bases from V and 14 bases from J, the junction contained 17 bases not matched to a gene. The CDR3 sequence: CASSSTFGLAGAPRYF. CDR3 DNA sequence: TGTGCCAGCAGTTCGACCTTCGGACTAGCGGGCGCCCCTCGGTATTTT.

The chain uses TRBV20-1 and TRBJ2-1; 16 bases are a match to TRBD2. The CDR3 extends over 14 amino acids. Trimming cost V 1 base and J 14 bases; bases outside gene matches: 5. CDR1 is DFQATT and CDR2 is SNEGSKA in the germline V gene (reference sequence). CDR3 DNA sequence: TGCAGTGCTAGAGCGGGACTAGCGGGGGGGACAGAGTTCTTC. This encodes CSARAGLAGGTEFF.

This clonotype was found a few times. The chain joins TRBV20-1 to TRBJ2-5, with D unresolved. The CDR3 loop spans 14 amino acids. Germline V CDR1 and CDR2: DFQATT, SNEGSKA (reference sequence). V shed 3 bases and J shed 4 bases, with 15 bases lying between them. As DNA, the CDR3 is TGCAGTGCTAGTATCAGCGCCCTGTTAGAGACCCAGTACTTC. Protein product: CSASISALLETQYF.

This chain links TRBV5-1 with TRBJ2-5; the match to TRBD1 covers 11 bases. This CDR3 spans 15 amino acids. From germline, CDR1 is SGHRS and CDR2 YFSETQ. V lost 4 bases and J lost 2; bases outside the gene matches: 4. CDR3 residues: CASSAGTGGQETQYF. The CDR3 DNA sequence: TGCGCCAGCAGCGCCGGGACAGGGGGTCAAGAGACCCAGTACTTC.

This clonotype was counted many times. The V call is TRBV4-1, the J call TRBJ1-6; a possible D gene is TRBD1 (5 bases). The CDR3 has 13 residues. V was trimmed by 1 base and J by 7 bases, leaving 5 bases between them. CDR1 and CDR2 from the germline V gene are MGHRA and YSYEKL. The DNA of the CDR3 is TGCGCCAGCAGCCAAGGGGGCAATTCACCCCTCCACTTT. Translated: CASSQGGNSPLHF.

This clonotype was seen a few times. The rearrangement uses TRBV10-3 and TRBJ2-5; D remains ambiguous. Germline V CDR1 and CDR2: ENHRY, SYGVKD. The CDR3 is 13 amino acids. V was trimmed by 3 bases and J by 5 bases, leaving 10 bases between them. This CDR3 is CAISDPQEETQYF. In DNA form, the CDR3 reads TGTGCCATCAGTGATCCCCAGGAGGAGACCCAGTACTTC.

The chain is built from TRBV13 and TRBJ2-1, with 8 bases that match TRBD1. Germline V gives CDR1 PRHDT, CDR2 FYEKMQ (reference sequence). There are 15 residues in the CDR3. With V trimmed by 2 bases and J by 7 bases, 7 bases remained unmatched. CDR3 amino acids: CASSLTRGRGNEQFF. CDR3 DNA: TGTGCCAGCAGCTTAACCAGGGGGCGCGGGAATGAGCAGTTCTTC.

The rearrangement joins TRBV10-3 to TRBJ2-3; either TRBD1 or TRBD2 may supply D (6 bases each). Germline CDR1 reads ENHRY; CDR2 reads SYGVKD. V was clipped by 0 bases and J by 2 bases, with 12 bases between them. The length of the CDR3 is 16 residues. The CDR3 is CAISESSGAPTDTQYF. In nucleotides, the CDR3 is TGTGCCATCAGTGAGTCGTCGGGGGCGCCCACAGATACGCAGTATTTT.

A few counts support this clonotype. V and J are TRBV18 and TRBJ2-5, with D possibly being TRBD2 (7 bases). The DNA end is more similar to TRBJ2-7, so the J call may be wrong. The CDR3 is 15 amino acids. Per the germline V gene, CDR1 is KGHSH and CDR2 is LQKENI. The CDR3 nucleotides are TGTGCCAGCTCACGCGCTTGGGGGGGGCCCGACGAGCAGTACTTC. Amino acids: CASSRAWGGPDEQYF.

A word on this clonotype: The CDR3 does not end in the conserved phenylalanine or tryptophan, so this is likely a read error. The V and J genes are TRBV6-5 and TRBJ1-5, with D possibly being TRBD1 (6 bases). This CDR3 is built from 15 residues. CDR1 is MNHEY and CDR2 is SVGAGI in the germline V gene. The V end lost 8 bases, the J end lost 5 bases, and 19 bases lay between the germline ends. In nucleotides, the CDR3 is TGTGCCAGCGGGCAGTTAACGGGGGGCTATCAGCCCCAGCATGTT. It specifies CASGQLTGGYQPQHV.

The V call is TRBV7-9, the J call TRBJ1-2; D gene uncertain. Trimming removed 0 bases from V and 4 bases from J, with 15 bases in between. CDR1 and CDR2 (germline): SEHNR, FQNEAQ (reference sequence). This CDR3 has 16 residues. CDR3 bases: TGTGCCAGCAGCTTAGCGTCAGAACCCTCACCCTATGGCTACACCTTC. Translated: CASSLASEPSPYGYTF.

CDR3 DNA sequence: TGTGCCAGCAGTTTAGCTAACAGGGGGGTAGCTTTCTTT. It is translated as CASSLANRGVAFF. The rearrangement links TRBV12-3 or TRBV12-4 to TRBJ1-1, with 8 bases matching TRBD1. Trimming at V came to 0 bases and at J to 10 bases, leaving 4 bases not matched to a gene. CDR3 length: 13 amino acids.

This chain uses TRBV7-6 with TRBJ2-7; 11 bases agree with TRBD1. This CDR3 has 14 amino acids. V lost 5 bases, J lost 6 bases, and 6 bases stayed unmatched. Germline V CDR1 and CDR2: SGHVS, FNYEAQ. In DNA form, the CDR3 reads TGTGCCAGCAGCGCCCGGGACAGGGGGGCCGAGCAGTACTTC. The encoded protein is CASSARDRGAEQYF.

The chain links TRBV10-1 to TRBJ2-5; TRBD1 aligns across 7 bases. The length of the CDR3 is 15 residues. Germline trimming cut 3 bases from V and 1 base from J; bases unmatched to any gene: 5. Germline-derived CDR1 and CDR2 are WNHNN and SYGVQD (reference sequence). This chain's CDR3 is CASSEARTGQETQYF. CDR3 coding DNA: TGCGCCAGCAGTGAAGCTAGGACAGGCCAAGAGACCCAGTACTTC.